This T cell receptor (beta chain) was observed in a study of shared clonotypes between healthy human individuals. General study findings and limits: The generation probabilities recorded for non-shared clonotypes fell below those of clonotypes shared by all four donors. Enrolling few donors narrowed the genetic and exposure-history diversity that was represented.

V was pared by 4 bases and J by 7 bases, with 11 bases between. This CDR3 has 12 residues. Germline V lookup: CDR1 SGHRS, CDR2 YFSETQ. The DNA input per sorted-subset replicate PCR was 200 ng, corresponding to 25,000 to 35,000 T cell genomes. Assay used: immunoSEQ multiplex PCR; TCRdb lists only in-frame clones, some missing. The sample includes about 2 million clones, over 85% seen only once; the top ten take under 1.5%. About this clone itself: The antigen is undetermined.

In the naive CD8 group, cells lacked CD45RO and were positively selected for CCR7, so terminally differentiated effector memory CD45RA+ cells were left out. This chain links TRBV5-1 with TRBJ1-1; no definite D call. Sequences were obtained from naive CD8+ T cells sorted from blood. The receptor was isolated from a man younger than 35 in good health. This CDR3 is CASSLPGFEAFF. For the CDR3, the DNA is TGCGCCAGCAGCCTACCGGGATTTGAAGCTTTCTTT. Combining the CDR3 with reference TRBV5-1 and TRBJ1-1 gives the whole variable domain KAGVTQTPRYLIKTRGQQVTLSCSPISGHRSVSWYQQTPGQGLQFLFEYFSETQRNKGNFPGRFSGRQFSNSRSEMNVSTLELGDSALYLCASSLPGFEAFFGQGTRLTVV.